This passage covers 29 T cell receptor beta chains from one sample sequenced in a study of blood T cell repertoires in COVID-19. The method was immunoSEQ multiplex PCR; TCRdb's version includes in-frame clones alone and lacks a portion of them. The repertoire holds over 85,000 clones, about 85% seen once, with approximately 2.8% in the top ten. Sequenced sample: peripheral blood. The receptor source for this set is a woman older than 75 with COVID-19, enrolled during active disease.

The chain has TRBV28 and TRBJ2-7; the match to TRBD2 covers 8 bases. The V gene's germline CDR1 is MDHEN and CDR2 SYDVKM. V lost 7 bases, J lost 9 bases, and 8 bases stayed unmatched. The CDR3 is made up of 12 amino acids. CDR3 sequence reads: CASTGGGYWQYF. The CDR3 nucleotides read TGTGCCAGCACCGGGGGGGGGTACTGGCAGTACTTC.

The count of this clone is one. The gene calls are TRBV4-2 and TRBJ2-2; D might be TRBD2 (6 bases). The V end was cut by 2 bases, the J end by 4 bases, with 14 bases between. CDR3 length: 16 amino acids. Germline lookup yields CDR1 LGHNA and CDR2 YNFKEQ. CDR3 loop: CASSQTTGTPTGELFF. DNA for the CDR3: TGTGCCAGCAGCCAAACGACCGGGACTCCCACCGGGGAGCTGTTTTTT.

CDR3 region: CASSIGDRGLSDEQFF. The CDR3 nucleotides read TGTGCCAGCAGCATTGGGGACAGGGGGCTTTCGGATGAGCAGTTCTTC. The chain recombines TRBV5-4 with TRBJ2-1; 12 nucleotides agree with TRBD1. The CDR3 has 16 amino acids. The germline V gene has CDR1 SGHNT and CDR2 YYREEE (reference sequence). V shed 4 bases, J shed 8 bases, and the junction held 10 bases outside the gene matches.

This chain links TRBV5-4 with TRBJ2-1, with a possible D match to TRBD1 (6 bases). Trimming took off 4 bases at V and 6 bases at J, with 14 bases between the two ends. This CDR3 region has 14 residues. The V gene's germline CDR1 is SGHNT and CDR2 YYREEE (reference sequence). DNA for the CDR3: TGTGCCAGCAGCCAGGGGTCATCCCGCAATGAGCAGTTCTTC. Amino acids: CASSQGSSRNEQFF.

This chain's CDR3 is CSVVGRGDQPQHF. The CDR3 DNA reads as TGCAGCGTGGTGGGCAGGGGCGATCAGCCCCAGCATTTT. V is TRBV29-1 and J is TRBJ1-5, with TRBD1 as a possible D gene (6 bases). There are 13 residues in the CDR3. Trimming took 6 bases from V and 5 from J, leaving 14 bases between them. CDR1 is SQVTM and CDR2 is ANQGSEA in the germline V gene.

V is TRBV2 and J is TRBJ1-1; 11 bases agree with TRBD1. Trimming removed 7 bases from V and 4 bases from J; junction bases left unmatched: 2. Germline assignment: CDR1 SNHLY and CDR2 FYNNEI. The CDR3 has 13 residues. This CDR3 is CASIGQGATEAFF. For the CDR3, the DNA is TGTGCCAGCATCGGACAGGGGGCCACTGAAGCTTTCTTT.

The J gene is TRBJ1-4, the V gene TRBV2; no clear D. The CDR3 loop spans 13 amino acids. The germline V gene has CDR1 SNHLY and CDR2 FYNNEI. V lost 3 bases and J lost 10, with 12 bases in between. DNA of the CDR3: TGTGCCAGCAGTGACGAGGGAAAGGGAAAACTGTTTTTT. The encoded protein is CASSDEGKGKLFF. The full variable domain, its missing parts supplied by reference TRBV2 and TRBJ1-4, is EPEVTQTPSHQVTQMGQEVILRCVPISNHLYFYWYRQILGQKVEFLVSFYNNEISEKSEIFDDQFSVERPDGSNFTLKIRSTKLEDSAMYFCASSDEGKGKLFFGSGTQLSVL.

This chain joins TRBV18 and TRBJ2-4; D may be TRBD1 (6 bases). The CDR3 has 15 amino acids. In germline, CDR1 is KGHSH, CDR2 LQKENI. Between the trimmed V and J ends, which lost 0 bases and 1 base, there was a span of 7 bases. CDR3 sequence reads: CASSPPQGAKNIQYF. CDR3 nucleotide sequence: TGTGCCAGCTCACCACCACAGGGTGCCAAAAACATTCAGTACTTC.

The chain uses TRBV11-2 and TRBJ2-6; weak D call: TRBD1 (7 bases). Germline-derived CDR1 and CDR2 are SGHAT and FQNNGV. V was cut by 5 bases and J by 2 bases, with 10 bases left in between. CDR3 length: 15 residues. The CDR3 sequence: CASSGGTAGANVLTF. The DNA of the CDR3 is TGTGCCAGCAGCGGGGGGACAGCTGGGGCCAACGTCCTGACTTTC.

The chain employs TRBV2 and TRBJ1-4; perhaps TRBD1 as D (5 bases). CDR3 length: 16 residues. The germline CDR1 and CDR2 sequences are SNHLY and FYNNEI. V lost 7 bases to trimming and J lost 0 bases, with 15 bases between them. This CDR3 is CASTVIVTATNEKLFF. As DNA, the CDR3 is TGTGCCAGCACTGTGATCGTGACAGCAACTAATGAAAAACTGTTTTTT.

This rearrangement joins TRBV25-1 to TRBJ1-2; no firm D call. The CDR3 loop spans 14 amino acids. Germline V gene lookup returns CDR1 MGHDK and CDR2 SYGVNS. V was trimmed by 2 bases and J by 1 base, leaving 8 bases between them. DNA of the CDR3: TGTGCCAGCAGTGAAGGCGGCCATAACTATGGCTACACCTTC. Translated: CASSEGGHNYGYTF.

V is TRBV7-9 and J is TRBJ1-2; TRBD1 agrees at 8 bases. The CDR3 has 14 amino acids. J lost 8 bases, V lost 5 bases, and 10 bases had no gene match. CDR1 is SEHNR and CDR2 is FQNEAQ in the germline V gene (reference sequence). The CDR3 sequence is CASSKQTGGGGYTF. CDR3 in DNA: TGTGCCAGCAGCAAACAAACAGGGGGTGGAGGCTACACCTTC. The variable domain in full, completed from reference TRBV7-9 and TRBJ1-2, reads DTGVSQNPRHKITKRGQNVTFRCDPISEHNRLYWYRQTLGQGPEFLTYFQNEAQLEKSRLLSDRFSAERPKGSFSTLEIQRTEQGDSAMYLCASSKQTGGGGYTFGSGTRLTVV.

The rearrangement uses TRBV12-5 and TRBJ2-3; TRBD2 matches 8 bases. The ends lost 5 bases at V and 2 bases at J; junction bases unmatched: 6. From germline, CDR1 is LGHNT and CDR2 FRNRAP. This CDR3 region has 15 residues. The CDR3 here is CASGLGTSFTDTQYF. CDR3 DNA sequence: TGTGCTAGTGGTCTGGGGACTAGTTTCACAGATACGCAGTATTTT.

The chain employs TRBV5-1 and TRBJ1-4; tentatively, D is TRBD1 (5 bases). The length of the CDR3 is 14 residues. Germline V gene sequence: CDR1 SGHRS, CDR2 YFSETQ. Trimming took off 7 bases at V and 5 bases at J, with 15 bases between the two ends. DNA for the CDR3: TGCGCCAGCGGCAACACAGGTCGAAATGAAAAACTGTTTTTT. Translating it yields CASGNTGRNEKLFF.

This clone showed up just a few times. This chain joins TRBV2 and TRBJ2-5, with a possible D match to TRBD2 (6 bases). The CDR3 length is 13 residues. CDR1 is SNHLY and CDR2 is FYNNEI in the germline V gene. V was clipped by 3 bases and J by 7 bases, with 12 bases between them. The CDR3 DNA reads TGTGCCAGCAGTGAGACCCCCGGGGGGACCCAGTACTTC. Protein sequence: CASSETPGGTQYF.

The chain employs TRBV5-1 and TRBJ1-6, with D possibly matching TRBD1 (6 bases). CDR3 length equals 14 residues. Germline V gives CDR1 SGHRS, CDR2 YFSETQ. The V end lost 0 bases, the J end lost 7 bases, and 8 bases lay between the germline ends. The CDR3 bases are TGCGCCAGCAGCTTGGACAGGGAGAATTCACCCCTCCACTTT. It translates to CASSLDRENSPLHF.

V gene TRBV18 combines with J gene TRBJ2-5; 12 bases fit TRBD2. The CDR3 extends over 15 amino acids. Germline-derived CDR1 and CDR2 are KGHSH and LQKENI. Unmatched junction bases numbered 4, after V lost 3 bases and J lost 5 bases. CDR3 region: CASSPPTSGGETQYF. As DNA, the CDR3 is TGTGCCAGCTCACCTCCGACTAGCGGGGGCGAGACCCAGTACTTC.

The chain has TRBV18 and TRBJ2-1; TRBD2 agrees at 8 bases. V dropped 0 bases and J dropped 7; count of bases not matched to a gene: 11. The CDR3 runs 17 residues. The germline V gene has CDR1 KGHSH and CDR2 LQKENI. CDR3 region: CASSPPVGTRSGNEQFF. The CDR3 region has the DNA TGTGCCAGCTCACCACCGGTAGGGACTAGGTCTGGAAATGAGCAGTTCTTC.

The CDR3 sequence is CASSLFGTENEKLFF. CDR3 in DNA: TGCGCCAGCAGCTTGTTTGGGACAGAGAATGAAAAACTGTTTTTT. The chain is built from TRBV5-1 and TRBJ1-4; 7 nucleotides agree with TRBD1. Looked up from germline, CDR1 is SGHRS and CDR2 is YFSETQ. The CDR3 runs 15 residues. Trimming removed 1 base from V and 5 bases from J; junction bases left unmatched: 5.

CDR3 sequence: CASSGARFEQYF. The CDR3 bases are TGTGCCAGTAGTGGGGCTAGATTCGAGCAGTACTTC. The chain employs TRBV19 and TRBJ2-7; tentatively, D is TRBD1 (5 bases). The germline CDR1 and CDR2 sequences are LNHDA and SQIVND (reference sequence). The CDR3 sequence is 12 residues long. V gave up 5 bases and J gave up 6 bases, with 11 bases separating them.

The chain links TRBV5-1 to TRBJ2-5; no firm D call. Germline CDR1 is SGHRS and CDR2 is YFSETQ. The CDR3 totals 14 residues. Trimming left V 3 bases short and J 2 bases short, with 11 bases between. The DNA of the CDR3 is TGCGCCAGCAGCTCTCTGACGGGTCAAGAGACCCAGTACTTC. It translates to CASSSLTGQETQYF.

This chain connects TRBV7-3 to TRBJ2-3, with a tentative D call TRBD2 (6 bases). Germline loops: CDR1 SGHTA, CDR2 FQGTGA. This CDR3 has 16 amino acids. Trimming removed 2 bases from V and 0 bases from J, with 12 bases in between. CDR3 in amino acids: CASSLRGASSTDTQYF. Written as DNA, the CDR3 is TGTGCCAGCAGCTTACGCGGGGCTTCTAGCACAGATACGCAGTATTTT.

This clone has only a few counts. The J gene is TRBJ1-2, the V gene TRBV12-3 or TRBV12-4, with a tentative D call TRBD1 (6 bases). Trimming stripped 6 bases from V and 4 bases from J, with 12 bases between. There are 13 residues in the CDR3. For the CDR3, the DNA is TGTGCCAGCAGCCCCGACAGGAGCTATGGCTACACCTTC. Its protein is CASSPDRSYGYTF.

The chain carries TRBV24-1 and TRBJ2-3; D remains unclear. Trimming took 3 bases from V and 3 from J, leaving 6 bases between them. The germline gives CDR1 KGHDR, CDR2 SFDVKD. The CDR3 sequence is 13 residues long. CDR3 region: CATSDPPTDTQYF. The CDR3 nucleotides are TGTGCCACCAGTGATCCCCCGACAGATACGCAGTATTTT.

J is TRBJ2-7 and V is TRBV30, with 7 positions matching TRBD2. V shed 4 bases and J 12 bases; nucleotides not matched to a gene: 9. Germline CDR1 GTSNPN, CDR2 SVGIG (reference sequence). CDR3 length: 11 amino acids. The CDR3 is CAWTPGAGVYF. The CDR3 region has the DNA TGTGCCTGGACCCCCGGCGCGGGAGTGTACTTC. Looking up the rest from reference TRBV30 and TRBJ2-7 gives the full variable domain: SQTIHQWPATLVQPVGSPLSLECTVEGTSNPNLYWYRQAAGRGLQLLFYSVGIGQISSEVPQNLSASRPQDRQFILSSKKLLLSDSGFYLCAWTPGAGVYFGPGTRLTVT.

This sequence joins TRBV6-5 and TRBJ2-7; 7 bases align to TRBD2. The CDR3 covers 15 residues. The V and J ends lost 0 bases and 0 bases, in that order; junction bases with no gene match: 2. Germline V CDR1 and CDR2: MNHEY, SVGAGI. The CDR3 reads CASSYSAGVSYEQYF. The CDR3 region has the DNA TGTGCCAGCAGTTACTCGGCGGGGGTCTCCTACGAGCAGTACTTC.

As regards this clone: The same CDR3 also results from other DNA sequences found in this sample. V and J are TRBV18 and TRBJ2-5, with D hard to call. V lost 0 bases and J 5 bases, leaving 10 bases between the germline ends. CDR1 is KGHSH and CDR2 is LQKENI in the germline V gene. The CDR3 sequence is 14 residues long. The CDR3 loop is CASSPPSLPETQYF. The CDR3 DNA sequence: TGTGCCAGCTCACCACCTTCGCTACCGGAGACCCAGTACTTC.

The chain is built from TRBV5-4 and TRBJ2-5; D is unresolved. The length of the CDR3 is 14 residues. With 0 bases removed from V and 2 bases from J, the gap between germline ends came to 8 bases. The V gene's germline CDR1 is SGHNT and CDR2 YYREEE (reference sequence). In nucleotides, the CDR3 is TGTGCCAGCAGCTTGGTTAGCATGCAAGAGACCCAGTACTTC. Translation gives CASSLVSMQETQYF.

The J gene is TRBJ2-5, the V gene TRBV7-3; TRBD2 aligns across 12 bases. This CDR3 is 15 amino acids long. Per the germline V gene, CDR1 is SGHTA and CDR2 is FQGTGA. The V segment lost 4 bases and the J segment 5 bases; nucleotides outside the gene matches: 5. This CDR3 is CASSSSSGGVETQYF. The CDR3 DNA is TGTGCCAGCAGCTCATCTAGCGGGGGGGTGGAGACCCAGTACTTC.